The rows below give T cell receptor beta chains drawn from one sample of a study of T cell repertoires in cytomegalovirus infection. MiXCR, applied by TCRdb to the reads, yields one record per CDR3 protein. The sample has tens of thousands of distinct CDR3 sequences; about half are singletons. These receptors lack a known antigen. Sequences were derived from CD8+ T cells from cultured PBMCs, sampled from culture after CMV antigen stimulation. These receptors were taken from a human donor in good health (CMV status not recorded). Some clones in this sample may be carry-over from other donors' samples. CDR3s include the opening cysteine and the closing phenylalanine or tryptophan. A D gene is named only where the DNA matches it firmly. Size is omitted from some rows. Given values are once, few, many or a class for expanded clones.

j_call,d_call,clone_size,v_call,cdr3_aa,cdr3_nt
TRBJ1-1,-,few,TRBV6-2/TRBV6-3,CASSSPEPNTVSFF,TGTGCCAGCAGTTCCCCAGAACCGAACACTGTTTCTTTCTTT
TRBJ2-5,TRBD2,-,TRBV14,CASSLWTSGPQETQYF,TGTGCCAGCAGCTTATGGACTAGCGGGCCACAAGAGACCCAGTACTTC
TRBJ2-1,TRBD1,-,TRBV7-4,CASQFKTTGRNEQFF,TGTGCCAGCCAATTCAAAACGACAGGGCGCAATGAGCAGTTCTTC
TRBJ1-4,-,-,TRBV7-2,CASSPREGDLATNEKLFF,TGTGCCAGCAGTCCCCGTGAGGGGGATTTAGCAACTAATGAAAAACTGTTTTTT
TRBJ2-3,-,few,TRBV10-3,CAISVAETLGASDTQYF,TGTGCCATCAGTGTGGCGGAGACGTTGGGGGCTTCAGATACGCAGTATTTT
TRBJ1-2,TRBD1,few,TRBV7-6,CASSSPRGQSNYGYTF,TGTGCCAGCAGCTCACCGCGGGGACAGTCTAACTATGGCTACACCTTC
TRBJ2-1,-,-,TRBV24-1,CATSAGGANEQFF,TGTGCCACCAGTGCTGGGGGAGCCAATGAGCAGTTCTTC
TRBJ2-3,TRBD2,-,TRBV9,CASSVDLAGDTDTQYF,TGTGCCAGCAGCGTAGACCTAGCGGGGGACACAGATACGCAGTATTTT
TRBJ1-3,-,-,TRBV2,CASMTAGNTIYF,TGTGCCAGCATGACTGCCGGAAACACCATATATTTT
TRBJ2-1,TRBD2,once,TRBV12-3/TRBV12-4,CASSQSGRFYNEQFF,TGTGCCAGCAGCCAGAGCGGGAGGTTCTACAATGAGCAGTTCTTC
TRBJ2-3,-,-,TRBV12-3/TRBV12-4,CASTLLAPGTDTQYF,TGTGCCAGCACTCTTCTAGCGCCAGGCACAGATACGCAGTATTTT
TRBJ2-5,TRBD2,-,TRBV2,CASSESSGSRGETQYF,TGTGCCAGCAGTGAATCTAGCGGGAGCCGGGGGGAGACCCAGTACTTC
TRBJ2-7,TRBD2,-,TRBV11-2,CASSLGLAGGFYEQYF,TGTGCCAGCAGCTTAGGACTAGCGGGAGGCTTTTACGAGCAGTACTTC
TRBJ2-7,-,-,TRBV20-1,CSASGTDTYEQYF,TGCAGTGCCAGCGGGACAGATACCTACGAGCAGTACTTC
TRBJ2-3,TRBD1,-,TRBV7-9,CASSARDRSTDTQYF,TGTGCCAGCAGCGCCCGGGACAGGAGCACAGATACGCAGTATTTT
TRBJ2-7,-,-,TRBV28,CASSLSVVGDSEQYF,TGTGCCAGCAGTTTGAGTGTTGTGGGGGATAGCGAGCAGTACTTC
TRBJ1-2,-,-,TRBV28,CASSLGGNTYGYTF,TGTGCCAGCAGTTTAGGAGGAAATACCTATGGCTACACCTTC
TRBJ2-1,-,-,TRBV7-3,CASSLPPANEQFF,TGTGCCAGCAGCTTACCACCGGCAAATGAGCAGTTCTTC
TRBJ2-3,-,-,TRBV2,CASSGGTSSTDTQYF,TGTGCCAGCAGTGGCGGGACGTCTAGCACAGATACGCAGTATTTT
TRBJ2-7,TRBD1,-,TRBV6-1,CASSEPRTGPTSQQYF,TGTGCCAGCAGTGAACCCAGGACAGGTCCCACCTCTCAGCAGTACTTC
TRBJ2-2,-,-,TRBV7-9,CASSWPRDEGDTGELFF,TGTGCCAGCAGCTGGCCAAGAGACGAGGGAGATACCGGGGAGCTGTTTTTT
TRBJ2-7,-,once,TRBV6-2/TRBV6-3,CASSKSVSRGDDEQYF,TGTGCCAGCAGTAAGTCAGTGTCTAGGGGGGACGACGAGCAGTACTTC
TRBJ2-5,TRBD1,-,TRBV10-3,CAIRGTGAKETQYF,TGTGCCATCAGGGGGACAGGGGCAAAAGAGACCCAGTACTTC
TRBJ2-1,-,-,TRBV27,CASSLEGAGEQFF,TGTGCCAGCAGTTTGGAAGGGGCAGGTGAGCAGTTCTTC
TRBJ2-7,TRBD2,few,TRBV7-8,CASSPNLIAGGRHYEQYF,TGTGCCAGCAGTCCCAACCTTATCGCGGGGGGCCGCCACTACGAGCAGTACTTC
TRBJ1-1,-,-,TRBV7-4,CASSLAVGAGTEAFF,TGTGCCAGCAGCTTAGCGGTGGGGGCCGGCACTGAAGCTTTCTTT
TRBJ1-3,-,-,TRBV4-1,CASSPRSGVSGNTIYF,TGCGCCAGCAGCCCCCGGTCTGGGGTTTCTGGAAACACCATATATTTT
TRBJ2-1,TRBD1,few,TRBV9,CASSQMRTGGPGEQFF,TGTGCCAGCAGCCAGATGAGGACAGGGGGTCCTGGGGAGCAGTTCTTC
TRBJ2-2,TRBD2,few,TRBV11-3,CASSLAGGRYTGELFF,TGTGCCAGCAGCTTAGCCGGCGGGAGGTACACCGGGGAGCTGTTTTTT
TRBJ1-2,-,many,TRBV7-2,CASSHFVRGDYGYTF,TGTGCCAGCAGCCACTTCGTCAGGGGAGACTATGGCTACACCTTC
TRBJ2-2,TRBD1,-,TRBV9,CASSVDRGRPYTGELFF,TGTGCCAGCAGCGTCGACAGGGGACGGCCCTACACCGGGGAGCTGTTTTTT
TRBJ1-2,-,few,TRBV7-9,CASSLEKLDRFYGYTF,TGTGCCAGCAGCTTAGAAAAATTGGACAGATTCTATGGCTACACCTTC
TRBJ2-5,TRBD2,-,TRBV28,CASSSRGLAGYQETQYF,TGTGCCAGCAGTTCCCGGGGACTAGCGGGGTACCAAGAGACCCAGTACTTC